These T cell receptor beta chains were read from a single sample in a study of blood T cell repertoires in COVID-19. Clones were read by immunoSEQ multiplex PCR, and TCRdb kept only the in-frame ones, dropping some. The sample has more than 300,000 clones, more than 70% seen once; the top ten hold under 6.5%. The sequenced sample was peripheral blood. The receptors derive from a man between 18 and 35 years old who had recovered from COVID-19. CDR3s include the opening cysteine and the closing phenylalanine or tryptophan. A D gene is named only where the DNA matches it firmly. Size is omitted from some rows. Given values are once, few, many or a class for expanded clones.

V: TRBV16
size: -
D: -
J: TRBJ2-2
CDR3: CASSQLFQGRNTGELFF
DNA: TGTGCCAGCAGCCAATTATTCCAGGGAAGGAACACCGGGGAGCTGTTTTTT

V: TRBV5-5
size: -
D: -
J: TRBJ2-7
CDR3: CASSFPERYEQYF
DNA: TGTGCCAGCAGCTTTCCAGAGCGCTACGAGCAGTACTTC

V: TRBV24-1
size: once
D: -
J: TRBJ2-5
CDR3: CATALGETQYF
DNA: TGTGCCACCGCTCTAGGAGAGACCCAGTACTTC

V: TRBV7-2
size: few
D: -
J: TRBJ1-1
CDR3: CASSLVVGNTEAFF
DNA: TGTGCCAGCAGCTTAGTAGTCGGGAACACTGAAGCTTTCTTT

V: TRBV7-2
size: -
D: -
J: TRBJ2-7
CDR3: CASSWQQGPGYEQYF
DNA: TGTGCCAGCAGCTGGCAACAGGGACCGGGCTACGAGCAGTACTTC

V: TRBV2
size: -
D: TRBD1
J: TRBJ1-1
CDR3: CASSALMGTATEAFF
DNA: TGTGCCAGCAGTGCATTAATGGGGACAGCTACTGAAGCTTTCTTT

V: TRBV7-2
size: -
D: TRBD1
J: TRBJ1-5
CDR3: CASSSLPGTGDQPQHF
DNA: TGTGCCAGCAGCTCCCTCCCCGGGACAGGGGATCAGCCTCAGCATTTT

V: TRBV19
size: -
D: -
J: TRBJ2-1
CDR3: CASSIVLGSPLGFF
DNA: TGTGCCAGTAGTATAGTTTTGGGCTCCCCTCTTGGGTTCTTC

V: TRBV27
size: -
D: TRBD1
J: TRBJ1-2
CDR3: CASSFGDSGRYGYTF
DNA: TGTGCCAGCAGTTTCGGGGACAGTGGGCGGTATGGCTACACCTTC

V: TRBV11-2
size: -
D: -
J: TRBJ1-2
CDR3: CASSATPGLNGYTF
DNA: TGTGCCAGCAGCGCCACCCCAGGGCTTAATGGCTACACCTTC

V: TRBV7-8
size: -
D: TRBD2
J: TRBJ2-1
CDR3: CASSPGTSGGNEQFF
DNA: TGTGCCAGCAGCCCCGGGACTAGCGGGGGCAATGAGCAGTTCTTC

V: TRBV20-1
size: -
D: -
J: TRBJ2-5
CDR3: CSASGPGQETQYF
DNA: TGCAGTGCTAGTGGGCCGGGGCAAGAGACCCAGTACTTC

V: TRBV6-5
size: -
D: TRBD1
J: TRBJ2-7
CDR3: CASSRPGTGTYEQYF
DNA: TGTGCCAGCAGTCGTCCCGGGACAGGGACCTACGAGCAGTACTTC

V: TRBV23-1
size: -
D: TRBD1
J: TRBJ1-2
CDR3: CASSQIGGTMGQVVYGYTF
DNA: TGCGCCAGCAGTCAAATCGGGGGGACAATGGGACAGGTGGTCTATGGCTACACCTTC

V: TRBV6-5
size: -
D: -
J: TRBJ1-2
CDR3: CASRRDFEAYGYTF
DNA: TGTGCCAGCAGGAGGGACTTCGAGGCTTATGGCTACACCTTC

V: TRBV6-1
size: -
D: TRBD1
J: TRBJ2-7
CDR3: CASSAPRGQGLNEQYF
DNA: TGTGCCAGCAGTGCCCCTAGGGGACAGGGTCTGAACGAGCAGTACTTC

V: TRBV10-3
size: -
D: TRBD1
J: TRBJ2-5
CDR3: CAISDPASRDRGNQETQYF
DNA: TGTGCCATCAGTGATCCCGCCTCCCGGGACAGGGGTAACCAAGAGACCCAGTACTTC

V: TRBV4-1
size: -
D: -
J: TRBJ1-1
CDR3: CASSQGESTEAFF
DNA: TGCGCCAGCAGCCAAGGAGAAAGTACTGAAGCTTTCTTT

V: TRBV19
size: -
D: TRBD1
J: TRBJ2-3
CDR3: CASSNQRGQGADTQYF
DNA: TGTGCCAGTAGTAACCAGAGAGGACAGGGCGCAGATACGCAGTATTTT

V: TRBV9
size: -
D: -
J: TRBJ2-5
CDR3: CASSMQSGTYLSETQYF
DNA: TGTGCCAGCAGCATGCAGTCCGGGACTTACCTCTCGGAGACCCAGTACTTC

V: TRBV30
size: -
D: -
J: TRBJ1-4
CDR3: CALGEGNNEKLFF
DNA: TGTGCCTTGGGTGAGGGTAATAATGAAAAACTGTTTTTT

V: TRBV7-6
size: once
D: TRBD1
J: TRBJ1-2
CDR3: CASSLASQGAKGYTF
DNA: TGTGCCAGCAGCTTAGCGTCACAGGGGGCTAAGGGCTACACCTTC

V: TRBV6-5
size: -
D: -
J: TRBJ2-7
CDR3: CASSYSSQGYTYEQYF
DNA: TGTGCCAGCAGTTACTCGAGTCAGGGCTATACCTACGAGCAGTACTTC

V: TRBV11-2
size: -
D: -
J: TRBJ1-4
CDR3: CASSLVEATNEKLFF
DNA: TGTGCCAGCAGCTTAGTGGAGGCCACTAATGAAAAACTGTTTTTT

V: TRBV27
size: -
D: TRBD1
J: TRBJ1-1
CDR3: CATRRDRALNTEAFF
DNA: TGTGCCACTCGTCGGGACAGGGCATTGAACACTGAAGCTTTCTTT

V: TRBV9
size: once
D: TRBD1
J: TRBJ2-7
CDR3: CASSVEGGPDYEQYF
DNA: TGTGCCAGCAGCGTAGAAGGGGGCCCGGACTACGAGCAGTACTTC

V: TRBV4-1
size: -
D: TRBD1
J: TRBJ2-1
CDR3: CASSTPWQGANNEQFF
DNA: TGCGCCAGCAGCACCCCGTGGCAGGGGGCGAACAATGAGCAGTTCTTC

V: TRBV5-6
size: -
D: -
J: TRBJ2-7
CDR3: CASSLSTEQYF
DNA: TGTGCCAGCAGCTTGTCTACCGAGCAGTACTTC

V: TRBV6-1
size: -
D: -
J: TRBJ2-3
CDR3: CASSEATWAGDTQYF
DNA: TGTGCCAGCAGTGAAGCGACCTGGGCAGGAGATACGCAGTATTTT

V: TRBV29-1
size: -
D: TRBD2
J: TRBJ2-1
CDR3: CSVTPGTSGNNEQFF
DNA: TGCAGCGTGACACCCGGGACTAGCGGTAACAATGAGCAGTTCTTC

V: TRBV7-2
size: -
D: TRBD1
J: TRBJ2-5
CDR3: CASSLVRTGRETQYF
DNA: TGTGCCAGCAGCTTAGTCCGGACAGGGCGAGAGACCCAGTACTTC

V: TRBV12-1
size: -
D: -
J: TRBJ2-5
CDR3: CASSLDRYQETQYF
DNA: TGTGCCAGCAGCTTGGACAGGTACCAAGAGACCCAGTACTTC

V: TRBV14
size: -
D: -
J: TRBJ1-2
CDR3: CASSPGHPYGYTF
DNA: TGTGCCAGCAGTCCGGGACACCCCTATGGCTACACCTTC

V: TRBV7-8
size: few
D: TRBD1
J: TRBJ1-5
CDR3: CASSLEGAKGNQPQHF
DNA: TGTGCCAGCAGCTTAGAGGGGGCGAAGGGCAATCAGCCCCAGCATTTT

V: TRBV30
size: -
D: TRBD2
J: TRBJ2-3
CDR3: CAWMRTSGRGMGTDTQYF
DNA: TGTGCCTGGATGAGGACTAGCGGGAGAGGTATGGGTACAGATACGCAGTATTTT

V: TRBV10-1
size: -
D: TRBD1
J: TRBJ2-2
CDR3: CASSQGDRRASSIRQGHTGELFF
DNA: TGCGCCAGCAGCCAAGGGGACAGGCGGGCGTCCTCTATCAGACAGGGACATACCGGGGAGCTGTTTTTT

V: TRBV5-1
size: -
D: -
J: TRBJ2-6
CDR3: CASSLVFGANVLTF
DNA: TGCGCCAGCAGCTTGGTCTTTGGGGCCAACGTCCTGACTTTC

V: TRBV9
size: once
D: -
J: TRBJ2-5
CDR3: CASSVGISRAAQETQYF
DNA: TGTGCCAGCAGCGTAGGGATTTCACGAGCGGCCCAAGAGACCCAGTACTTC

V: TRBV30
size: -
D: -
J: TRBJ1-2
CDR3: CAWGSGTAYGYTF
DNA: TGTGCCTGGGGCAGCGGGACTGCATATGGCTACACCTTC

V: TRBV6-5
size: -
D: TRBD1
J: TRBJ2-7
CDR3: CASSSTWTGRGEQYF
DNA: TGTGCCAGCAGTTCGACTTGGACAGGGAGAGGCGAGCAGTACTTC

V: TRBV3-1/TRBV3-2
size: -
D: -
J: TRBJ1-2
CDR3: CASSQGSGPNYGYTF
DNA: TGTGCCAGCAGCCAAGGTTCAGGGCCAAACTATGGCTACACCTTC

V: TRBV23-1
size: -
D: -
J: TRBJ2-3
CDR3: CASSQSDRFTDTQYF
DNA: TGCGCCAGCAGTCAATCTGACAGATTCACAGATACGCAGTATTTT

V: TRBV15
size: -
D: -
J: TRBJ1-3
CDR3: CATSRFETSNTIYF
DNA: TGTGCCACCAGCAGATTTGAGACAAGTAACACCATATATTTT

V: TRBV3-1/TRBV3-2
size: -
D: -
J: TRBJ2-3
CDR3: CASSPYPPDTQYF
DNA: TGTGCCAGCAGCCCCTACCCACCAGATACGCAGTATTTT

V: TRBV7-3
size: -
D: -
J: TRBJ1-1
CDR3: CASSPGSANTEAFF
DNA: TGTGCCAGCAGCCCGGGTTCGGCGAACACTGAAGCTTTCTTT

V: TRBV11-2
size: -
D: TRBD1
J: TRBJ2-2
CDR3: CASSSLRGPNTGELFF
DNA: TGTGCCAGCAGCTCTCTCAGGGGGCCGAACACCGGGGAGCTGTTTTTT

V: TRBV11-3
size: -
D: -
J: TRBJ2-3
CDR3: CASSLREGADTQYF
DNA: TGTGCCAGCAGCTTACGGGAAGGTGCAGATACGCAGTATTTT

V: TRBV5-1
size: once
D: TRBD1
J: TRBJ1-2
CDR3: CASSPMTGVYGYTF
DNA: TGCGCCAGCAGCCCGATGACAGGGGTCTATGGCTACACCTTC

V: TRBV6-5
size: -
D: -
J: TRBJ1-2
CDR3: CASSYKRRLGDGYTF
DNA: TGTGCCAGCAGTTACAAGCGCAGGTTAGGGGATGGCTACACCTTC

V: TRBV5-8
size: -
D: TRBD2
J: TRBJ2-1
CDR3: CASSVAGTSGSSYNEQFF
DNA: TGTGCCAGCAGCGTCGCCGGGACTAGCGGGAGCTCCTACAATGAGCAGTTCTTC

V: TRBV5-4
size: -
D: -
J: TRBJ1-5
CDR3: CASSLKGEGHSNQPQHF
DNA: TGTGCCAGCAGCTTGAAAGGGGAGGGACACTCCAATCAGCCCCAGCATTTT

V: TRBV6-5
size: -
D: -
J: TRBJ1-2
CDR3: CASRTRQNYGYTF
DNA: TGTGCCAGCAGAACCCGACAGAACTATGGCTACACCTTC

V: TRBV3-1/TRBV3-2
size: -
D: -
J: TRBJ2-1
CDR3: CASSQVADHNNEQFF
DNA: TGTGCCAGCAGCCAAGTAGCGGACCACAACAATGAGCAGTTCTTC